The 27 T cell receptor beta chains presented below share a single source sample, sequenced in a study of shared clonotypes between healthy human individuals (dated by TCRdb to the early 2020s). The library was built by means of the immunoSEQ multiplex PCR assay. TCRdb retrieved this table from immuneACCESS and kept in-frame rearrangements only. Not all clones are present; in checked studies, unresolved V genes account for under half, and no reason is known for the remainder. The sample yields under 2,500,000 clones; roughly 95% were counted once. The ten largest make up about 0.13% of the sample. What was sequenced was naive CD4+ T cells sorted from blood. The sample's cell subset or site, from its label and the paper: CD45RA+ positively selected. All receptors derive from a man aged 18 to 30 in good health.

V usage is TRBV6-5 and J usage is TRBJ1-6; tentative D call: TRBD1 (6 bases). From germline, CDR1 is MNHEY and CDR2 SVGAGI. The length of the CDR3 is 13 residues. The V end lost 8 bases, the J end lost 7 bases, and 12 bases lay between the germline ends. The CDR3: CASSRGGNSPLHF. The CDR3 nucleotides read TGTGCCAGCTCGCGAGGGGGGAATTCACCCCTCCACTTT.

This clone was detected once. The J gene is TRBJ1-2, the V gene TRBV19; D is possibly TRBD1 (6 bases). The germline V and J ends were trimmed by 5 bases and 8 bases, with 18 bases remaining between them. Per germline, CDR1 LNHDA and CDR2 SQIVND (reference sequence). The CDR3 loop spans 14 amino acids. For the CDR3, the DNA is TGTGCCAGTAGTGAGCAGGGGCAGGGGAACGGCTACACCTTC. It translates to CASSEQGQGNGYTF.

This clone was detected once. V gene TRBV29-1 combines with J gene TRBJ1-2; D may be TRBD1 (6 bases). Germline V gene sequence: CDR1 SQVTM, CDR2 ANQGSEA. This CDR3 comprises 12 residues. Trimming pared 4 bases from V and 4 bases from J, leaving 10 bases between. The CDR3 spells CSVGGAGYGYTF. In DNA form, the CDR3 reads TGCAGCGTTGGGGGGGCGGGCTATGGCTACACCTTC. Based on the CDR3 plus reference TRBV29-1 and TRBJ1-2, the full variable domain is SAVISQKPSRDICQRGTSLTIQCQVDSQVTMMFWYRQQPGQSLTLIATANQGSEATYESGFVIDKFPISRPNLTFSTLTVSNMSPEDSSIYLCSVGGAGYGYTFGSGTRLTVV.

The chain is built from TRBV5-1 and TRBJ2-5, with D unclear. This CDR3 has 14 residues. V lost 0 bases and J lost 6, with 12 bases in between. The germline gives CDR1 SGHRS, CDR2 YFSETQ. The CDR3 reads CASSLAERSQTQYF. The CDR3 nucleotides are TGCGCCAGCAGCTTGGCCGAGAGGTCGCAGACCCAGTACTTC.

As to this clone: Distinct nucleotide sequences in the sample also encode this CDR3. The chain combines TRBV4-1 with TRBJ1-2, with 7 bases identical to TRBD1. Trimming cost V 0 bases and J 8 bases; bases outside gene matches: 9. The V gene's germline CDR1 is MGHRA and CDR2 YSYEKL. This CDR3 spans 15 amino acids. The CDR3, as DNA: TGCGCCAGCAGCCAAGATACAGGGGAGATTTGGGGCTACACCTTC. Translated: CASSQDTGEIWGYTF.

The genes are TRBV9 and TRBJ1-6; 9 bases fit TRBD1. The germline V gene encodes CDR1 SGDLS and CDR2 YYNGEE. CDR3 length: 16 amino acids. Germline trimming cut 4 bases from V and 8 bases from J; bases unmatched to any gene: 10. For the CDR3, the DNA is TGTGCCAGCAGCAGTACAGGGGGCGCAGGTTATTCACCCCTCCACTTT. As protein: CASSSTGGAGYSPLHF. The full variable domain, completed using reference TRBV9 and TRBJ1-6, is DSGVTQTPKHLITATGQRVTLRCSPRSGDLSVYWYQQSLDQGLQFLIQYYNGEERAKGNILERFSAQQFPDLHSELNLSSLELGDSALYFCASSSTGGAGYSPLHFGNGTRLTVT.

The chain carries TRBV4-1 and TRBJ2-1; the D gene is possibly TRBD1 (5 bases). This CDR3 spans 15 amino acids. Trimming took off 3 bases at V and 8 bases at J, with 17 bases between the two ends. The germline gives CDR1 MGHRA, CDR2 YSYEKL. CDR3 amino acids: CASSQDTSVGDEQFF. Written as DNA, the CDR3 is TGCGCCAGCAGCCAGGACACGTCGGTAGGTGATGAGCAGTTCTTC.

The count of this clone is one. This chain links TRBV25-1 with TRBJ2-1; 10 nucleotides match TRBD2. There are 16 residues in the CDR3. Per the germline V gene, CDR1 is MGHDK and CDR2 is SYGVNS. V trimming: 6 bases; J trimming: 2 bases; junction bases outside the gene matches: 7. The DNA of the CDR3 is TGTGCCAGCAGCCCTAGCGGGAGTAGGACCTACAATGAGCAGTTCTTC. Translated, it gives CASSPSGSRTYNEQFF. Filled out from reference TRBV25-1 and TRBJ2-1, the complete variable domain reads EADIYQTPRYLVIGTGKKITLECSQTMGHDKMYWYQQDPGMELHLIHYSYGVNSTEKGDLSSESTVSRIRTEHFPLTLESARPSHTSQYLCASSPSGSRTYNEQFFGPGTRLTVL.

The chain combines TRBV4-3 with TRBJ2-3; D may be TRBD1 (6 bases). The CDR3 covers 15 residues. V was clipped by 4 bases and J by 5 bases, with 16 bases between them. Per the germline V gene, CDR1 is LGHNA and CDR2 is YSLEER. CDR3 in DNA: TGCGCCAGCAGCCTAAAAGGGAGCAGGGGAGATACGCAGTATTTT. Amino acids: CASSLKGSRGDTQYF.

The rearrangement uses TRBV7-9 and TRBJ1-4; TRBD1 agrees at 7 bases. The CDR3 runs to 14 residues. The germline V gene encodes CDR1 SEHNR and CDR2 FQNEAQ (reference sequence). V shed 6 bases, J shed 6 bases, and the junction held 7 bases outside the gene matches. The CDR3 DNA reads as TGTGCCAGCAGGTTGACAGGGAATGATGAAAAACTGTTTTTT. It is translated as CASRLTGNDEKLFF.

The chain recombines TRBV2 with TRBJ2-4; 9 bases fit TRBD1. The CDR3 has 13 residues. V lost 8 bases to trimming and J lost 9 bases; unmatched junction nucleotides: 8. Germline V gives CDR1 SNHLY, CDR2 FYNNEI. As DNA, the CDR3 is TGTGCCAGCGGGGGGGGACAGGGAAGCATTCAGTACTTC. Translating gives CASGGGQGSIQYF.

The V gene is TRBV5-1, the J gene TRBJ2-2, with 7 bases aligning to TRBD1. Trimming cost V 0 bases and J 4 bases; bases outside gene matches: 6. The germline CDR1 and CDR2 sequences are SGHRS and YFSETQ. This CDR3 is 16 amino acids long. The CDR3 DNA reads TGCGCCAGCAGCTTGGATTCGTCAGGGGGCACCGGGGAGCTGTTTTTT. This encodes CASSLDSSGGTGELFF. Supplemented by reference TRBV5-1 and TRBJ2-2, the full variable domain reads KAGVTQTPRYLIKTRGQQVTLSCSPISGHRSVSWYQQTPGQGLQFLFEYFSETQRNKGNFPGRFSGRQFSNSRSEMNVSTLELGDSALYLCASSLDSSGGTGELFFGEGSRLTVL.

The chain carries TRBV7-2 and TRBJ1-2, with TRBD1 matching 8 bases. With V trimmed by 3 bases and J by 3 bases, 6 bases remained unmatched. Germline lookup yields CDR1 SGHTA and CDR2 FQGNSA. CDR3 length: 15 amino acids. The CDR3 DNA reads TGTGCCAGCAGCTTTCCGGACAGGGCGGACTATGGCTACACCTTC. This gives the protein CASSFPDRADYGYTF.

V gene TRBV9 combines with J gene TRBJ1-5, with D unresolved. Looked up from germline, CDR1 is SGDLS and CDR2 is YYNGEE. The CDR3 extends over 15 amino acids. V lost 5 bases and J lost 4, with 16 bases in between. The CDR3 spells CASSARGGFNQPQHF. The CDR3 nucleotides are TGTGCCAGCAGTGCCCGTGGAGGGTTTAATCAGCCCCAGCATTTT.

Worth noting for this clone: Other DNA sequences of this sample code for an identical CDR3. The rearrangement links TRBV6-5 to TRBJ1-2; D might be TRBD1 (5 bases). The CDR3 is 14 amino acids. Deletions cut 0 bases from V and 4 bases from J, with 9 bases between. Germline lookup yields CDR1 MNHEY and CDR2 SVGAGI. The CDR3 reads CASSYSTVTYGYTF. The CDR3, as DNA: TGTGCCAGCAGTTACTCGACAGTGACCTATGGCTACACCTTC.

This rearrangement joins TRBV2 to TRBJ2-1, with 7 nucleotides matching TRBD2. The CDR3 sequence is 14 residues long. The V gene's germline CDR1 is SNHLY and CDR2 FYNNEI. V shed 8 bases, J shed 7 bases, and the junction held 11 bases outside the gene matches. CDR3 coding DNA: TGTGCCAGCCATCCGACTAGCAGTATGAATGAGCAGTTCTTC. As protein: CASHPTSSMNEQFF. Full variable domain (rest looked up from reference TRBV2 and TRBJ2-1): EPEVTQTPSHQVTQMGQEVILRCVPISNHLYFYWYRQILGQKVEFLVSFYNNEISEKSEIFDDQFSVERPDGSNFTLKIRSTKLEDSAMYFCASHPTSSMNEQFFGPGTRLTVL.

In DNA, the CDR3 is TGTGCCAGCAGATCAGGGGCTAGCGGGACTGATACGCAGTATTTT. Its protein is CASRSGASGTDTQYF. V usage is TRBV2 and J usage is TRBJ2-3, with 9 bases that match TRBD2. The V gene end was trimmed by 6 bases and the J gene end by 6 bases; junction bases not matched to a gene: 10. Germline V gene data show CDR1 as SNHLY and CDR2 as FYNNEI. The CDR3 runs 15 residues.

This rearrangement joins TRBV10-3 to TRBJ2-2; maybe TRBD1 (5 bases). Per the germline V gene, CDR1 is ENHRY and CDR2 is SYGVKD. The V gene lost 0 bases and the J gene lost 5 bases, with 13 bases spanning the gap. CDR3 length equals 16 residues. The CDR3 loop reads CAISESAQGLTGELFF. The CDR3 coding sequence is TGTGCCATCAGTGAGTCGGCTCAGGGATTGACCGGGGAGCTGTTTTTT.

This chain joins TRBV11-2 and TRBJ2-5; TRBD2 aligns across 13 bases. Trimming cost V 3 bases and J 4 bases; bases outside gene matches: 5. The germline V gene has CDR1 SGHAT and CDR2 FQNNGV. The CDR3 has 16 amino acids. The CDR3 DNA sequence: TGTGCCAGCAGCTTCAGGACTAGCGGGAGTTCAGAGACCCAGTACTTC. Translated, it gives CASSFRTSGSSETQYF.

CDR3 coding DNA: TGTGCCAGCAGTGATCAGACAGGGGGCAATGAAAAACTGTTTTTT. Residues: CASSDQTGGNEKLFF. The chain is built from TRBV6-1 and TRBJ1-4; 10 bases map to TRBD1. This CDR3 contains 15 residues. The germline CDR1 and CDR2 sequences are MNHNS and SASEGT. V dropped 3 bases and J dropped 5; count of bases not matched to a gene: 3.

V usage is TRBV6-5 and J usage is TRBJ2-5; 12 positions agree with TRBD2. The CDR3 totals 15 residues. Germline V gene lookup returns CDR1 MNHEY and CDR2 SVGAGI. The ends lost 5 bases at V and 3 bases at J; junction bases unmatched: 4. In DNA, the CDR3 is TGTGCCAGCAGTACCAGACTAGCGGGGGAAGAGACCCAGTACTTC. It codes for CASSTRLAGEETQYF.

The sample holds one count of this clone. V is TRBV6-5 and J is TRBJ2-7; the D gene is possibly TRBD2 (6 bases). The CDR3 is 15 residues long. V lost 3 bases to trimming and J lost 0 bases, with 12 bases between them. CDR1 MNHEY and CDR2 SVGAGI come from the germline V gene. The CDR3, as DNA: TGTGCCAGCAGTTATCGGGGGAAAAGCTCCTACGAGCAGTACTTC. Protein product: CASSYRGKSSYEQYF.

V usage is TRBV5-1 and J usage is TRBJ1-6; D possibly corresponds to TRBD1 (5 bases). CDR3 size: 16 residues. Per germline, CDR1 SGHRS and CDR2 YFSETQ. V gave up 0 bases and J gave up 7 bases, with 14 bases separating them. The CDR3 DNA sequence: TGCGCCAGCAGCTTGGCTAGCAGGGAGTGGAATTCACCCCTCCACTTT. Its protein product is CASSLASREWNSPLHF.

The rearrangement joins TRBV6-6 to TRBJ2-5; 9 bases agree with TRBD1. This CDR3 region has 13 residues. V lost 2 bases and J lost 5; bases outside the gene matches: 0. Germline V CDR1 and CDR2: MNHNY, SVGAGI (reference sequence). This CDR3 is CASSYGTGETQYF. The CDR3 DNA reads TGTGCCAGCAGTTACGGGACAGGGGAGACCCAGTACTTC.

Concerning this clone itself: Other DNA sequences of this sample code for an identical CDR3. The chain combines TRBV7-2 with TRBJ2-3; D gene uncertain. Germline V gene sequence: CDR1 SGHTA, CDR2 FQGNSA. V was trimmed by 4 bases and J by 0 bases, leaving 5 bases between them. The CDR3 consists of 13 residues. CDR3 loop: CASSSTSTDTQYF. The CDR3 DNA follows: TGTGCCAGCAGCTCGACTAGCACAGATACGCAGTATTTT.

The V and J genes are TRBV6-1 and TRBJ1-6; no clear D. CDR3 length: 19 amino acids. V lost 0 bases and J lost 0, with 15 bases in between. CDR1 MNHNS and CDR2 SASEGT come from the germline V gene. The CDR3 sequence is CASSEAIFLAGSYNSPLHF. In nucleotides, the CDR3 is TGTGCCAGCAGTGAAGCGATTTTTTTGGCCGGCTCCTATAATTCACCCCTCCACTTT.

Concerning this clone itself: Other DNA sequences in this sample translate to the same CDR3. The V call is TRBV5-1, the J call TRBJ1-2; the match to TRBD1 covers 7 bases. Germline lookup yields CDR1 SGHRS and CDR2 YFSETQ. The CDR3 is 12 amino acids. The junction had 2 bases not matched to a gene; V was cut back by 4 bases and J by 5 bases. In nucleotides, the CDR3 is TGCGCCAGCAGCCCACAGGGGTATGGCTACACCTTC. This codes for CASSPQGYGYTF.